These 21 T cell receptor beta chains share one sample of origin, sequenced in a study of cytomegalovirus exposure and HLA in healthy donors. The primer mix had 60 Vbeta and 13 Jbeta primers. Assay: immunoSEQ multiplex PCR; the TCRdb copy retains only in-frame clones and omits some. This table holds about 160,000 clones, roughly 80% found once. The specimen sequenced was PBMCs. The origin of the receptors is a man between 35 and 55 years old in good health and CMV-seropositive.

The chain employs TRBV7-9 and TRBJ1-2; the match to TRBD1 covers 7 bases. The J segment lost 3 bases and the V segment lost 6 bases, leaving 4 bases of the junction unmatched. In germline, CDR1 is SEHNR, CDR2 FQNEAQ (reference sequence). This CDR3 region has 13 residues. The chain's CDR3 is CASRDRADYGYTF. The CDR3 nucleotides are TGTGCCAGCAGAGACAGGGCAGACTATGGCTACACCTTC.

In this sample, this clone turned up a few times. The chain links TRBV19 to TRBJ1-2; D ambiguous. CDR1 LNHDA and CDR2 SQIVND come from the germline V gene (reference sequence). Trimming shortened V by 7 bases and J by 4 bases, and 10 bases separated the two germline ends. This CDR3 has 12 residues. The CDR3 DNA reads TGTGCCAGTAAAAACAGAACCTATGGCTACACCTTC. Its translation: CASKNRTYGYTF.

This clone has more than one count but fewer than ten. The chain joins TRBV7-2 to TRBJ2-3, with 10 bases identical to TRBD2. CDR3 size: 14 residues. The germline V gene has CDR1 SGHTA and CDR2 FQGNSA. V was pared by 3 bases and J by 3 bases, with 0 bases of the junction left unmatched. CDR3: CASSLTSGTDTQYF. CDR3 DNA sequence: TGTGCCAGCAGCTTGACTAGCGGGACAGATACGCAGTATTTT.

V is TRBV9 and J is TRBJ1-6; the D gene is possibly TRBD1 (6 bases). This CDR3 comprises 14 residues. The ends were cut back, 3 bases at V and 7 bases at J, with 11 bases in the middle. The germline CDR1 and CDR2 sequences are SGDLS and YYNGEE. CDR3 loop: CASSAFDRNSPLHF. Here the CDR3 DNA reads TGTGCCAGCAGCGCCTTCGACAGGAATTCACCCCTCCACTTT.

This clone was counted a single time. The V call is TRBV9, the J call TRBJ2-2; a possible D gene is TRBD1 (6 bases). The CDR3 contains 16 residues. V lost 4 bases to trimming and J lost 0 bases, with 13 bases between them. Germline V gene data show CDR1 as SGDLS and CDR2 as YYNGEE. CDR3 sequence: CASSLSRDTNTGELFF. The DNA of the CDR3 is TGTGCCAGCAGCCTCTCCCGGGACACGAACACCGGGGAGCTGTTTTTT.

The chain recombines TRBV4-2 with TRBJ2-3; 10 bases line up with TRBD2. This CDR3 is built from 15 residues. The ends lost 1 base at V and 4 bases at J; junction bases unmatched: 2. The germline gives CDR1 LGHNA, CDR2 YNFKEQ. CDR3 nucleotides: TGTGCCAGCAGCCAAGGGACTAGCGGCGCAGATACGCAGTATTTT. Translation gives CASSQGTSGADTQYF.

The chain has TRBV5-4 and TRBJ2-5; D possibly corresponds to TRBD2 (6 bases). The length of the CDR3 is 14 residues. Germline values: CDR1 SGHNT, CDR2 YYREEE (reference sequence). The V gene lost 4 bases and the J gene lost 2 bases, with 12 bases spanning the gap. The CDR3: CASSRRGTQETQYF. CDR3 sequence (DNA): TGTGCCAGCAGCCGCCGGGGGACGCAAGAGACCCAGTACTTC.

This clone was counted once. In DNA, the CDR3 is TGTGCCAGCAGCCCCTTTGGGACAGGGAGTGTGAACACTGAAGCTTTCTTT. Its translation: CASSPFGTGSVNTEAFF. This chain uses TRBV5-4 with TRBJ1-1, with 9 bases identical to TRBD1. From germline, CDR1 is SGHNT and CDR2 YYREEE (reference sequence). J gave up 0 bases and V 4 bases, and 10 bases lay outside the gene matches. The CDR3 has 17 residues.

V gene TRBV4-1 combines with J gene TRBJ2-2, with no clear D. Germline CDR1 and CDR2: MGHRA and YSYEKL. V lost 5 bases, J lost 6 bases, and 4 bases lay in between. The CDR3 has 11 amino acids. The DNA of the CDR3 is TGCGCCAGCAGCTTAGCCGGGGAGCTGTTTTTT. It translates to CASSLAGELFF.

The V gene is TRBV18, the J gene TRBJ2-7, with 9 bases lining up with TRBD2. CDR1 is KGHSH, CDR2 LQKENI, per germline. J gave up 1 base and V 4 bases, and 2 bases lay outside the gene matches. The CDR3 covers 14 residues. The CDR3 coding sequence is TGTGCCAGCTCACTAGCGGGAGCGTCCTACGAGCAGTACTTC. This encodes CASSLAGASYEQYF.

The V gene is TRBV20-1, the J gene TRBJ2-3, with TRBD2 as a possible D gene (5 bases). Germline CDR1 DFQATT, CDR2 SNEGSKA (reference sequence). V was cut by 5 bases and J by 5 bases, with 8 bases left in between. The CDR3 is 11 amino acids. DNA of the CDR3: TGCAGTGCTGCCCGGGGAGATACGCAGTATTTT. Translating it yields CSAARGDTQYF.

The rearrangement joins TRBV11-2 to TRBJ2-1, with 8 bases fitting TRBD2. V lost 4 bases, J lost 7 bases, and 15 bases stayed unmatched. Germline assignment: CDR1 SGHAT and CDR2 FQNNGV. The CDR3 contains 17 residues. CDR3 amino acids: CASSSTPGLVGLNEQFF. The CDR3 nucleotides read TGTGCCAGCAGCTCCACCCCGGGACTAGTAGGGCTGAATGAGCAGTTCTTC.

The J gene is TRBJ1-4, the V gene TRBV4-3; 7 bases are a match to TRBD1. Germline V gives CDR1 LGHNA, CDR2 YSLEER. The V and J ends lost 1 base and 5 bases, in that order; junction bases with no gene match: 4. The CDR3 is made up of 15 amino acids. This CDR3 reads CASSQAKGANEKLFF. The CDR3 nucleotides are TGCGCCAGCAGCCAAGCAAAGGGGGCGAATGAAAAACTGTTTTTT.

This rearrangement joins TRBV7-3 to TRBJ2-5; 8 nucleotides agree with TRBD1. Germline V gene sequence: CDR1 SGHTA, CDR2 FQGTGA. CDR3 length: 14 amino acids. The V and J ends lost 5 bases and 2 bases, in that order; junction bases with no gene match: 4. The DNA for the CDR3 is TGTGCCAGCAGCCCGACAGGGGAACAAGAGACCCAGTACTTC. Its protein product is CASSPTGEQETQYF.

This clone was observed a few times. The chain couples TRBV11-1 to TRBJ1-1, with 7 bases identical to TRBD1. Unmatched junction bases numbered 14, after V lost 2 bases and J lost 14 bases. Per germline, CDR1 SGHAT and CDR2 FQDESV (reference sequence). This CDR3 region has 14 residues. The CDR3 nucleotides are TGTGCCAGCAGCTTACGTTACAGGGGTAGGCCAGAATTCTTT. Amino acid sequence: CASSLRYRGRPEFF. Full variable domain (missing parts from reference TRBV11-1 and TRBJ1-1): EAEVAQSPRYKITEKSQAVAFWCDPISGHATLYWYRQILGQGPELLVQFQDESVVDDSQLPKDRFSAERLKGVDSTLKIQPAELGDSAMYLCASSLRYRGRPEFFGQGTRLTVV.

This clone was recorded a few times. The V and J genes are TRBV6-1 and TRBJ1-3; TRBD1 matches 8 bases. CDR3 length: 15 amino acids. The J segment lost 3 bases and the V segment lost 4 bases, leaving 5 bases of the junction unmatched. Germline CDR1 and CDR2: MNHNS and SASEGT. The CDR3 spells CASSGSRGLGNTIYF. In nucleotides, the CDR3 is TGTGCCAGCAGTGGGAGCAGGGGGCTTGGAAACACCATATATTTT.

This rearrangement joins TRBV5-1 to TRBJ1-2, with D unclear. Germline values: CDR1 SGHRS, CDR2 YFSETQ. The CDR3 spans 14 residues. Trimming took 0 bases from V and 7 from J, leaving 13 bases between them. The CDR3 region has the DNA TGCGCCAGCAGCTTGGGGCCGGAACTAGGTGGCTACACCTTC. Its translation: CASSLGPELGGYTF.

This chain connects TRBV11-2 to TRBJ1-3; 7 positions agree with TRBD1. Germline lookup yields CDR1 SGHAT and CDR2 FQNNGV. The V segment lost 1 base and the J segment 4 bases; nucleotides outside the gene matches: 4. This CDR3 is built from 15 residues. CDR3 sequence (DNA): TGTGCCAGCAGCTTAGTGGGACAGTTAGGAAACACCATATATTTT. The encoded protein is CASSLVGQLGNTIYF.

The V and J genes are TRBV5-4 and TRBJ1-2; TRBD1 aligns across 10 bases. CDR1 is SGHNT and CDR2 is YYREEE in the germline V gene (reference sequence). The trim removed 1 base at V and 4 bases at J, leaving 7 bases unmatched. CDR3 length equals 16 residues. CDR3 region: CASSLPAGQGFYGYTF. CDR3 in DNA: TGTGCCAGCAGCTTGCCGGCGGGACAGGGGTTCTATGGCTACACCTTC.

The chain couples TRBV10-3 to TRBJ2-7; D might be TRBD2 (5 bases). The CDR3 runs to 15 residues. The V end lost 0 bases, the J end lost 4 bases, and 13 bases lay between the germline ends. The germline gives CDR1 ENHRY, CDR2 SYGVKD. The CDR3 DNA reads TGTGCCATCAGTGAGTCGGGGAGCAAAGAATACGAGCAGTACTTC. It yields the protein CAISESGSKEYEQYF.

The chain joins TRBV5-1 to TRBJ1-3; 8 nucleotides align to TRBD1. V shed 7 bases and J 0 bases; nucleotides not matched to a gene: 9. The CDR3 runs to 16 residues. The germline V gene encodes CDR1 SGHRS and CDR2 YFSETQ. CDR3 residues: CASHQGAGISGNTIYF. The CDR3 bases are TGCGCCAGCCACCAGGGGGCTGGAATCTCTGGAAACACCATATATTTT.